These 18 T cell receptor beta chains share one sample of origin, sequenced in a study of OX40 agonist ivuxolimab in advanced cancers. This table comes from immunoSEQ multiplex PCR, and its TCRdb copy is limited to in-frame clones, with some not included. The table includes tens of thousands of clones, around 80% detected once. This sample comprised CD4+ or CD8+ T cells sorted from blood, obtained in a trial of the OX40 agonist ivuxolimab. The receptors stem from an adult with an advanced solid tumor such as melanoma, head and neck, liver or kidney cancer.

The chain uses TRBV19 and TRBJ2-2; D possibly uses TRBD1 or TRBD2 (5 bases each). Germline-derived CDR1 and CDR2 are LNHDA and SQIVND (reference sequence). This CDR3 has 15 amino acids. The V gene lost 7 bases and the J gene lost 3 bases, with 15 bases spanning the gap. CDR3 nucleotide sequence: TGTGCCAGTACCCTGGTAGGGACGTACACCGGGGAGCTGTTTTTT. This codes for CASTLVGTYTGELFF.

V is TRBV28 and J is TRBJ2-7; D unresolved. Germline CDR1 reads MDHEN; CDR2 reads SYDVKM. Trimming pared 1 base from V and 3 bases from J, leaving 10 bases between. CDR3 size: 14 residues. In DNA form, the CDR3 reads TGTGCCAGCAGTTTATATTTCTTGGGCTACGAGCAGTACTTC. Its translation: CASSLYFLGYEQYF.

The J gene is TRBJ1-1, the V gene TRBV6-1, with no clear D. V was pared by 3 bases and J by 4 bases, with 12 bases between. Germline loops: CDR1 MNHNS, CDR2 SASEGT. CDR3 size: 14 residues. CDR3 sequence reads: CASSEAPSTTEAFF. The CDR3 nucleotides are TGTGCCAGCAGTGAGGCCCCCTCGACCACTGAAGCTTTCTTT.

The chain uses TRBV5-1 and TRBJ1-1; D might be TRBD1 (6 bases). The CDR3 runs to 14 residues. Looked up from germline, CDR1 is SGHRS and CDR2 is YFSETQ. V was clipped by 4 bases and J by 1 base, with 11 bases between them. CDR3 DNA: TGCGCCAGCAGCCAGGGACAACGGAACACTGAAGCTTTCTTT. Translating it yields CASSQGQRNTEAFF.

This clone showed up just once. The gene calls are TRBV6-1 and TRBJ2-2; 8 bases are a match to TRBD1. The ends lost 6 bases at V and 4 bases at J; junction bases unmatched: 7. The germline CDR1 and CDR2 sequences are MNHNS and SASEGT. This CDR3 region has 15 residues. CDR3 nucleotide sequence: TGTGCCAGCAGCAGGGCAGGGGGCAGCACCGGGGAGCTGTTTTTT. Translating it yields CASSRAGGSTGELFF.

This chain links TRBV5-1 with TRBJ1-2; D perhaps matches TRBD1 (6 bases). CDR1 is SGHRS, CDR2 YFSETQ, per germline. The CDR3 spans 15 residues. The germline V and J ends were trimmed by 0 bases and 3 bases, with 12 bases remaining between them. The CDR3 region is CASSLEEGEDYGYTF. CDR3 coding DNA: TGCGCCAGCAGCTTGGAAGAGGGGGAGGACTATGGCTACACCTTC.

This clone came up once. CDR3 residues: CASSSEELGETQYF. CDR3 bases: TGTGCCAGCAGCTCCGAAGAGCTGGGAGAGACCCAGTACTTC. The J gene is TRBJ2-5, the V gene TRBV5-4; D gene ambiguous. This CDR3 comprises 14 residues. The germline gives CDR1 SGHNT, CDR2 YYREEE (reference sequence). V was clipped by 3 bases and J by 4 bases, with 13 bases between them.

This CDR3 reads CASRGEDTQYF. CDR3 sequence (DNA): TGTGCCAGCAGGGGGGAAGATACGCAGTATTTT. The gene calls are TRBV6-6 and TRBJ2-3, with D perhaps matching TRBD1 or TRBD2 (5 bases each). The CDR3 is 11 residues long. V lost 6 bases and J lost 5, with 6 bases in between. Germline-derived CDR1 and CDR2 are MNHNY and SVGAGI (reference sequence).

This chain connects TRBV27 to TRBJ2-7, with a weak D call TRBD1 (5 bases). There are 12 residues in the CDR3. Germline CDR1 and CDR2: MNHEY and SMNVEV (reference sequence). The V and J ends lost 8 bases and 2 bases respectively, with 10 bases between them. This CDR3 reads CASVQGAYEQYV. CDR3 nucleotides: TGTGCCAGCGTGCAGGGTGCCTACGAGCAGTACGTC.

The CDR3 is CASSRDSSETQYF. CDR3 sequence (DNA): TGTGCCAGCTCTAGGGATTCCTCAGAGACCCAGTACTTC. J is TRBJ2-5 and V is TRBV18, with no clear D. The V gene's germline CDR1 is KGHSH and CDR2 LQKENI. This CDR3 region has 13 residues. V gave up 6 bases and J gave up 4 bases, with 12 bases separating them.

V usage is TRBV9 and J usage is TRBJ2-2; perhaps TRBD1 as D (5 bases). This CDR3 is 15 amino acids long. In germline, CDR1 is SGDLS, CDR2 YYNGEE. Trimming stripped 0 bases from V and 2 bases from J, with 8 bases between. DNA of the CDR3: TGTGCCAGCAGCGTAGGGACATCCAACACCGGGGAGCTGTTTTTT. It specifies CASSVGTSNTGELFF.

The chain joins TRBV21-1 to TRBJ2-7. TRBV21-1 is given as a pseudogene. The CDR3 covers 10 residues. The CDR3 DNA reads as TGTGCCAGCAGCAACCGGGACGGGGACTTC. It yields the protein CASSNRDGDF.

V is TRBV28 and J is TRBJ2-3; tentative D call: TRBD1 (5 bases). Trimming took 2 bases from V and 2 from J, leaving 11 bases between them. The length of the CDR3 is 15 residues. Germline V gene data show CDR1 as MDHEN and CDR2 as SYDVKM. CDR3 region: CASSLGGAFTDTQYF. CDR3 bases: TGTGCCAGCAGTTTAGGTGGGGCGTTCACAGATACGCAGTATTTT.

V gene TRBV10-3 combines with J gene TRBJ2-7; D might be TRBD1 (6 bases). The germline V gene has CDR1 ENHRY and CDR2 SYGVKD. Trimming left V 10 bases short and J 3 bases short, with 22 bases between. The CDR3 has 15 residues. This CDR3 reads CATLDLDRKYYEQYF. The CDR3 nucleotides are TGTGCCACCCTCGATCTGGACAGAAAATACTACGAGCAGTACTTC.

This clone came up a few times. The chain's CDR3 is CASSYLGQGEAFF. The CDR3 region has the DNA TGTGCCAGCAGTTATCTTGGACAGGGAGAAGCTTTCTTT. The chain joins TRBV6-5 to TRBJ1-1; 8 nucleotides align to TRBD1. The CDR3 has 13 residues. The trim removed 3 bases at V and 8 bases at J, leaving 5 bases unmatched. Germline assignment: CDR1 MNHEY and CDR2 SVGAGI.

This clone was found a few times. The V and J genes are TRBV5-6 and TRBJ2-1, with 12 bases fitting TRBD2. CDR3 length: 17 residues. The germline V gene has CDR1 SGHDT and CDR2 YYEEEE. Trimming at V came to 2 bases and at J to 5 bases, leaving 8 bases not matched to a gene. The CDR3 coding sequence is TGTGCCAGCAGCTTCGGGCTAGCGGGAGGGGGTAACAATGAGCAGTTCTTC. This translates into CASSFGLAGGGNNEQFF. The complete variable domain, with remaining parts taken from reference TRBV5-6 and TRBJ2-1, reads DAGVTQSPTHLIKTRGQQVTLRCSPKSGHDTVSWYQQALGQGPQFIFQYYEEEERQRGNFPDRFSGHQFPNYSSELNVNALLLGDSALYLCASSFGLAGGGNNEQFFGPGTRLTVL.

The V and J genes are TRBV7-6 and TRBJ2-2; D could derive from TRBD1 or TRBD2 (5 bases each). The CDR3 covers 16 residues. In germline, CDR1 is SGHVS, CDR2 FNYEAQ. Trimming took 5 bases from V and 2 from J, leaving 15 bases between them. CDR3 amino acids: CASSRAAGGNTGELFF. The DNA for the CDR3 is TGTGCCAGCAGCCGTGCGGCTGGGGGAAACACCGGGGAGCTGTTTTTT. The entire variable domain, with the rest obtained from reference TRBV7-6 and TRBJ2-2, is as follows: GAGVSQSPRYKVTKRGQDVALRCDPISGHVSLYWYRQALGQGPEFLTYFNYEAQQDKSGLPNDRFSAERPEGSISTLTIQRTEQRDSAMYRCASSRAAGGNTGELFFGEGSRLTVL.

The chain is built from TRBV18 and TRBJ2-5; 9 bases align to TRBD1. From germline, CDR1 is KGHSH and CDR2 LQKENI. Losses at the gene ends were 8 bases for V and 6 bases for J; bases not matched to a gene: 10. CDR3 length: 14 residues. In nucleotides, the CDR3 is TGTGCCAGCACTGAAGGGACAGGGATGAAGACCCAGTACTTC. It encodes CASTEGTGMKTQYF. The full variable domain, with the rest looked up from reference TRBV18 and TRBJ2-5, is NAGVMQNPRHLVRRRGQEARLRCSPMKGHSHVYWYRQLPEEGLKFMVYLQKENIIDESGMPKERFSAEFPKEGPSILRIQQVVRGDSAAYFCASTEGTGMKTQYFGPGTRLLVL.